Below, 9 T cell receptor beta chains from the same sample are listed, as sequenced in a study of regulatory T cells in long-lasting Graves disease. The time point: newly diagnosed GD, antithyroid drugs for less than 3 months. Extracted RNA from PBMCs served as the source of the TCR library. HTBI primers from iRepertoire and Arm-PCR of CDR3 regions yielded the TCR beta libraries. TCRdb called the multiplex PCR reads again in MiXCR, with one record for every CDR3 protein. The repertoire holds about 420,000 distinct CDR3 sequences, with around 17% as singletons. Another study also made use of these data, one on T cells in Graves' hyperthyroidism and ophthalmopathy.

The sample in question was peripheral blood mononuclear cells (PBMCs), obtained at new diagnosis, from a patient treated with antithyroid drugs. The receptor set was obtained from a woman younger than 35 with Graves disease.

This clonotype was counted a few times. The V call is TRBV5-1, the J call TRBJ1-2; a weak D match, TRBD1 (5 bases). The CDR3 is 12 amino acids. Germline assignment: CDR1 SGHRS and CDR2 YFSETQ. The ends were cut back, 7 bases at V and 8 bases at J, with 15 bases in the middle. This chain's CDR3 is CASPDGGCGYTF. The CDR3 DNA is TGCGCCAGCCCTGATGGGGGATGCGGCTACACCTTC.

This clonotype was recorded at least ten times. The CDR3 DNA is TGTGCCAGCAGTGCAGGGGGCAGCACCCTTTATGGCTACACCTTC. It translates to CASSAGGSTLYGYTF. V usage is TRBV25-1 and J usage is TRBJ1-2, with 8 bases fitting TRBD1. The length of the CDR3 is 15 residues. Germline V gene lookup returns CDR1 MGHDK and CDR2 SYGVNS. After removal of 4 bases from V and 5 bases from J, the junction contained 9 bases not matched to a gene.

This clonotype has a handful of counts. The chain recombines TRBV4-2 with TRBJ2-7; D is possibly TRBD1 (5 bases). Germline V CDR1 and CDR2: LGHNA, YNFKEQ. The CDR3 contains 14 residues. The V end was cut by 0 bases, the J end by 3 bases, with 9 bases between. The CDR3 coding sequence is TGTGCCAGCAGCCAAGATTTGCAGGGCTACGAGCAGTACTTC. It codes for CASSQDLQGYEQYF.

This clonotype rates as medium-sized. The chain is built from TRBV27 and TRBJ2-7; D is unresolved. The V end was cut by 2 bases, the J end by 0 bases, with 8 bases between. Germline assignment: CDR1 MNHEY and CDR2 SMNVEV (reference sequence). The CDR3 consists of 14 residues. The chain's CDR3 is CASSLTSNSYEQYF. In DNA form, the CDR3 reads TGTGCCAGCAGTTTAACCTCGAACTCCTACGAGCAGTACTTC.

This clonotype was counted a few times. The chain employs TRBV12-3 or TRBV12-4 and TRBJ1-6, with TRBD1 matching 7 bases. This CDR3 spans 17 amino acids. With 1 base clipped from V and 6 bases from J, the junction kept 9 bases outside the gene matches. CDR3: CASSLVSPTGSNSPLHF. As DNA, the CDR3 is TGTGCCAGCAGTTTAGTCTCGCCGACAGGGTCTAATTCACCCCTCCACTTT.

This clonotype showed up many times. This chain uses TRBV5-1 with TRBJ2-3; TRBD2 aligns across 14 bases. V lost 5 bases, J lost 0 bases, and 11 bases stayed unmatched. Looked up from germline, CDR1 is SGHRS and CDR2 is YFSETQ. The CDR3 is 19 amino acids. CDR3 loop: CASRTGLAGARGSTDTQYF. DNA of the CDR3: TGCGCCAGCAGGACGGGACTAGCGGGAGCTCGCGGTAGCACAGATACGCAGTATTTT.

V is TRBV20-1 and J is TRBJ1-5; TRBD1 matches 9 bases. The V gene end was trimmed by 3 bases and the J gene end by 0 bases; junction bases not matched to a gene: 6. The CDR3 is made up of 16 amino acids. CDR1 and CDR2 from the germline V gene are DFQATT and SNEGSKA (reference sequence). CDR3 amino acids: CSASGTGSISNQPQHF. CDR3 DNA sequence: TGCAGTGCTAGTGGGACAGGGAGTATTAGCAATCAGCCCCAGCATTTT.

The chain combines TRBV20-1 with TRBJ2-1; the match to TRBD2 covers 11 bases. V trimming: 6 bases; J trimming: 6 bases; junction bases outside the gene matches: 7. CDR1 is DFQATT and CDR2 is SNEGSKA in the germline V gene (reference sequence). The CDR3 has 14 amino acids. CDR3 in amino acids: CSATLAGGVNEQFF. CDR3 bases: TGCAGTGCCACTCTAGCGGGAGGTGTCAATGAGCAGTTCTTC.

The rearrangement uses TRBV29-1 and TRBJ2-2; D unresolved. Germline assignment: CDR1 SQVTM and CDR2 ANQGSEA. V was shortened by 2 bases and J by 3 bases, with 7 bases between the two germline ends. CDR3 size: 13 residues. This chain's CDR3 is CSVEQDDTGELFF. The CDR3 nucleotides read TGCAGCGTTGAACAGGACGACACCGGGGAGCTGTTTTTT.